Listed below are T cell receptor beta chains from one sample, sequenced in a study of T cells in localized non-small cell lung cancer. The table came from immunoSEQ multiplex PCR; TCRdb's copy has only in-frame clones and leaves some out. The table records some 53,000 clones, 70% to 90% of them present only once. The material was peripheral blood, obtained before any cancer treatment. The receptors were gathered from a male donor at least 60 years old with stage III squamous cell lung carcinoma. Both conserved end residues are part of each CDR3. The D gene is left open where the match is weak. Not every row has a clone size; where given, it reads once, few, many or a size class.

v_call	j_call	d_call	clone_size	cdr3_nt	cdr3_aa
TRBV11-2	TRBJ1-4	-	-	TGTGCCAGCAGCCCCCGGTTGGGGGTGGTGGGAACTAATGAAAAACTGTTTTTT	CASSPRLGVVGTNEKLFF
TRBV2	TRBJ1-1	TRBD1	-	TGTGCCAGCAGTAAGGGACAGTTCGGCACTGAAGCTTTCTTT	CASSKGQFGTEAFF
TRBV29-1	TRBJ1-2	-	-	TGCAGCGTTCGGACCAAAGATTTCCCGCGGGGCTACACCTTC	CSVRTKDFPRGYTF
TRBV30	TRBJ2-5	-	once	TGTGCCTGGAGTGGCATAACCCTAAGGGAGACCCAGTACTTC	CAWSGITLRETQYF
TRBV2	TRBJ1-2	-	-	TGTGCCAGCAGCCGCGCGGAGGGGGCTAACTATGGCTACACCTTC	CASSRAEGANYGYTF
TRBV18	TRBJ1-3	TRBD1	-	TGTGCCAGCTCACCTCCGGGACAGGGGGCGCGAGGAAACACCATATATTTT	CASSPPGQGARGNTIYF
TRBV25-1	TRBJ2-2	TRBD1	once	TGTGCCAGCAGGTCCGGGACAGCGAACACCGGGGAGCTGTTTTTT	CASRSGTANTGELFF
TRBV19	TRBJ2-7	TRBD1	-	TGTGCCAGTAGTGTTGGACAGGTTTGGAATTACGAGCAGTACTTC	CASSVGQVWNYEQYF
TRBV4-2	TRBJ2-7	-	once	TGTGCCAGCAGCCAAGATTGGTACGAGCAGTACTTC	CASSQDWYEQYF
TRBV5-1	TRBJ2-3	-	-	TGCGCCAGCAACGAGGGACCCAGCACAGATACGCAGTATTTT	CASNEGPSTDTQYF
TRBV5-1	TRBJ2-1	TRBD1	-	TGCGCCAGCAGCTTGGGACAGGGCAATGAGCAGTTCTTC	CASSLGQGNEQFF
TRBV5-1	TRBJ1-2	-	-	TGTGCCAGCAGCGGGGACGGAGAACCCGATGGCTACACCTTC	CASSGDGEPDGYTF
TRBV2	TRBJ2-7	-	-	TGTGCCAGCAGTGAGGTAGCTACGGCTTCCTACGAGCAGTACTTC	CASSEVATASYEQYF
TRBV5-6	TRBJ2-5	TRBD2	-	TGTGCCAGCAGCTCACTAGCGGGAGAAGAGACCCAGTACTTC	CASSSLAGEETQYF
TRBV19	TRBJ1-5	-	-	TGTGCCAGTAGTCAGCCCCGACAGGAGCCGAGGTTCAACTTTCCTCCTTATAGCAATCAGCCCCAGCATTTT	CASSQPRQEPRFNFPPYSNQPQHF
TRBV7-2	TRBJ2-3	-	-	TGTGCCAGCAGCTCCGGACAGCTCGGGGATACGCAGTATTTT	CASSSGQLGDTQYF
TRBV5-1	TRBJ2-3	TRBD2	-	TGCGCCAGCAGCCGGGGACTAGTCTCCTCAGATACGCAGTATTTT	CASSRGLVSSDTQYF
TRBV27	TRBJ1-4	TRBD1	-	TGTGCCAGCAGTCGAGAGGGACAGGGAAATGAAAAACTGTTTTTT	CASSREGQGNEKLFF
TRBV5-1	TRBJ2-7	TRBD2	-	TGCGCCAGCAGCTGGAGGACTAGCGGGGTCTACGAGCAGTACTTC	CASSWRTSGVYEQYF
TRBV30	TRBJ1-2	-	once	TGTGCCTGCCGGGACATTAACTATGGCTACACCTTC	CACRDINYGYTF
TRBV9	TRBJ2-3	TRBD2	-	TGTGCCAGCAGCGCTTCCCACTCCGGGACTAGCGGGAGAGATACGCAGTATTTT	CASSASHSGTSGRDTQYF
TRBV10-3	TRBJ2-3	-	few	TGTGCCATCCTCAATACAGATACGCAGTATTTT	CAILNTDTQYF
TRBV6-6	TRBJ1-6	-	once	TGTGCCAGCAGGCGGACACTCCATAATTCACCCCTCCACTTT	CASRRTLHNSPLHF
TRBV2	TRBJ2-1	-	-	TGTGCCAGCAGTGTTATTCTAGGAAGTTACAATGAGCAGTTCTTC	CASSVILGSYNEQFF
TRBV11-2	TRBJ1-2	-	once	TGTGCCAGCAGCTTTTCGGGGGGAAACTATGGCTACACCTTC	CASSFSGGNYGYTF
TRBV7-9	TRBJ2-5	TRBD1	-	TGTGCCAGCGGTTGGGGGACAGGGGAAGAGACCCAGTACTTC	CASGWGTGEETQYF
TRBV4-3	TRBJ2-7	-	-	TGCGCCAGCAGCCAAGATCAAGACACCTACGAGCAGTACTTC	CASSQDQDTYEQYF
TRBV30	TRBJ2-7	TRBD2	few	TGTGCCTGGAAGGCTAGCGGCTACGAGCAGTACTTC	CAWKASGYEQYF
TRBV9	TRBJ1-5	-	-	TGTGCCAGCAGCGGACAGAGCAATCAGCCCCAGCATTTT	CASSGQSNQPQHF
TRBV9	TRBJ2-5	TRBD2	-	TGTGCCAGCAGCGTAGGGACTAGCCACGAGACCCAGTACTTC	CASSVGTSHETQYF
TRBV11-2	TRBJ1-4	TRBD1	once	TGTGCCAGCAGCCCCACAGGGGGTTTTAATGAAAAACTGTTTTTT	CASSPTGGFNEKLFF
TRBV5-1	TRBJ2-1	-	-	TGCGCCAGCAGCTTGGGGCAGTCGAATGAGCAGTTCTTC	CASSLGQSNEQFF
TRBV11-2	TRBJ2-2	TRBD2	-	TGTGCCAGCAGCCAACTAACACTAGCGGGGCAGGGGGAGCTGTTTTTT	CASSQLTLAGQGELFF
TRBV6-1	TRBJ2-1	-	-	TGTGCCAGCAGTGAAGTCCACAATGAGCAGTTCTTC	CASSEVHNEQFF
TRBV21-1	TRBJ1-5	-	-	TGTGCCAGCCGCCACGGACGGACCGAGAATCAGCCCCAGCATTTT	CASRHGRTENQPQHF
TRBV18	TRBJ1-1	TRBD1	-	TGTGCCAGCTCCCGAACGACAGGGGACACTGAAGCTTTCTTT	CASSRTTGDTEAFF
TRBV28	TRBJ2-7	-	once	TGTGCCAGCAGTTCTGATCATAGAGGAACCGACGAGCAGTACTTC	CASSSDHRGTDEQYF
TRBV7-8	TRBJ2-4	-	-	TGTGCCAGCAGCTTAGCCAGTGGCCCACAGAACATTCAGTACTTC	CASSLASGPQNIQYF
TRBV29-1	TRBJ1-2	TRBD1	-	TGCAGCGTTCACACGACAGGGGGGAGGATGAGAGGCTACACCTTC	CSVHTTGGRMRGYTF
TRBV20-1	TRBJ2-3	-	-	TGCAGTGCTACTTACCCCGATACGCAGTATTTT	CSATYPDTQYF
TRBV7-2	TRBJ2-7	-	-	TGTGCCAGCAGCTTCGAAGGCCAGGGGAGCTATGAGCAGTACTTC	CASSFEGQGSYEQYF
TRBV28	TRBJ2-5	-	-	TGTGCCACCTCCCGAGGGGGTGGGGAGACCCAGTACTTC	CATSRGGGETQYF
TRBV29-1	TRBJ2-3	-	-	TGCAGCGTTGATAAACCCGGGAGTAGTACAGATACGCAGTATTTT	CSVDKPGSSTDTQYF
TRBV14	TRBJ2-7	-	-	TGTGCCAGCAGCCAAGTGGGCGTCTACGAGCAGTACTTC	CASSQVGVYEQYF
TRBV9	TRBJ2-2	TRBD2	few	TGTGCCAGCAGCGTAATCCCGGGAGGCAACACCGGGGAGCTGTTTTTT	CASSVIPGGNTGELFF
TRBV19	TRBJ2-2	TRBD2	-	TGTGCCAGTAGTAGGAGATCCGGACTAGGCACGGCCGGGGAGCTGTTTTTT	CASSRRSGLGTAGELFF
TRBV15	TRBJ1-2	-	-	TGTGCCACCAGCAGAGAAGCAGTGACAGGTGGAGGGAGTGGTAACTATGGCTACACCTTC	CATSREAVTGGGSGNYGYTF
TRBV15	TRBJ1-2	TRBD1	-	TGTGCCACCACACTAGACAGGGGGGTCGGCTACACCTTC	CATTLDRGVGYTF
TRBV5-1	TRBJ1-2	TRBD1	-	TGCGCCAGCAGCTTGGTTGCGGGACAGGGTGCGAATGGCTACACCTTC	CASSLVAGQGANGYTF
TRBV6-5	TRBJ2-2	-	-	TGTGCCAGCAGTCCGGCGAACACCGGGGAGCTGTTTTTT	CASSPANTGELFF
TRBV6-5	TRBJ1-1	-	-	TGTGCCAGCAGTTACTCGATCTCAGGGGTGGGCACTGAAGCTTTCTTT	CASSYSISGVGTEAFF
TRBV11-3	TRBJ2-7	-	-	TGTGCCAGCAGCTTAGGGGGTCGGTACGAGCAGTACTTC	CASSLGGRYEQYF
TRBV9	TRBJ2-5	TRBD1	-	TGTGCCAGCAGCGCTGGACAGGGCATGGGAGAGACCCAGTACTTC	CASSAGQGMGETQYF
TRBV18	TRBJ1-3	-	-	TGTGCCAGCTCCCCTGAGCGAAACACCATATATTTT	CASSPERNTIYF
TRBV28	TRBJ2-2	TRBD1	-	TGTGCCAGCAGTTTACCCTCTGGACAGGGGAACACCGGGGAGCTGTTTTTT	CASSLPSGQGNTGELFF